The 10 T cell receptor beta chains in this list originate from one sample, sequenced in a study of CD8+ T cells in alopecia areata (dated by TCRdb to the late 2010s). The treatment or condition label corresponds to: oral pan-JAK inhibitor, 5-10 mg twice daily. Library method: the immunoSEQ multiplex PCR assay. To provide template for TCR sequencing, every sample had RNA extracted and reverse transcribed into cDNA. TCRdb re-hosts the immuneACCESS table, in-frame sequences only. Its copies lack some clones; in the studies checked, an unresolved V gene accounts for under half of them, and the cause for the rest is not known. In this sample the table shows approximately 180,000 clones, 50% to 75% of which occur a single time. 15% to 20% of the sample comes from the top ten. The sample in question was CD4+ T cells sorted from blood, obtained at roughly week 58, from a patient treated with tofacitinib. The receptors shown here come from a human donor with alopecia areata.

This clone was picked up a small number of times. The rearrangement joins TRBV29-1 to TRBJ2-1; the D is unclear. CDR3 size: 12 residues. Germline assignment: CDR1 SQVTM and CDR2 ANQGSEA. The CDR3 nucleotides read TGCAGTCTTCGCCCCGGTTCGGCTGAGCAGTTCTTC. This sequence encodes CSLRPGSAEQFF.

The V and J genes are TRBV29-1 and TRBJ1-2; 7 bases align to TRBD1. This CDR3 spans 14 amino acids. Germline loops: CDR1 SQVTM, CDR2 ANQGSEA. V dropped 2 bases and J dropped 5; count of bases not matched to a gene: 8. The CDR3 nucleotides are TGCAGCGTTGAAAGGACAGGAACTATATATGGCTACACCTTC. Translation: CSVERTGTIYGYTF.

This chain uses TRBV30 with TRBJ1-1, with D tentatively TRBD1 (5 bases). V gave up 1 base and J gave up 1 base, with 7 bases separating them. CDR1 is GTSNPN and CDR2 is SVGIG in the germline V gene (reference sequence). CDR3 size: 13 residues. Here the CDR3 DNA reads TGTGCCTGGAGTGGCGGGGGGAACACTGAAGCTTTCTTT. It codes for CAWSGGGNTEAFF. Looking up the rest from reference TRBV30 and TRBJ1-1 gives the full variable domain: SQTIHQWPATLVQPVGSPLSLECTVEGTSNPNLYWYRQAAGRGLQLLFYSVGIGQISSEVPQNLSASRPQDRQFILSSKKLLLSDSGFYLCAWSGGGNTEAFFGQGTRLTVV.

The gene calls are TRBV6-6 and TRBJ2-7, with 8 nucleotides matching TRBD2. This CDR3 spans 11 amino acids. Germline V gene lookup returns CDR1 MNHNY and CDR2 SVGAGI (reference sequence). V dropped 8 bases and J dropped 3; count of bases not matched to a gene: 0. DNA for the CDR3: TGTGCCAGCGCGGGGGGCTACGAGCAGTACTTC. Translated: CASAGGYEQYF.

The chain uses TRBV18 and TRBJ2-1; D might be TRBD2 (5 bases). Between the trimmed V and J ends, which lost 1 base and 8 bases, there was a span of 6 bases. Germline V gene lookup returns CDR1 KGHSH and CDR2 LQKENI. The CDR3 runs 12 residues. Here the CDR3 reads CASSPQGDEQFF. DNA for the CDR3: TGTGCCAGCTCACCACAGGGAGATGAGCAGTTCTTC.

The V and J genes are TRBV5-1 and TRBJ1-4; 7 nucleotides agree with TRBD1. The CDR3 sequence is 15 residues long. CDR1 is SGHRS and CDR2 is YFSETQ in the germline V gene. V lost 1 base and J lost 6; bases outside the gene matches: 6. The CDR3, as DNA: TGCGCCAGCAGCTTGAACCCCGGGACAGATGAAAAACTGTTTTTT. This sequence encodes CASSLNPGTDEKLFF.

Only a few counts were recorded for this clone. This sequence joins TRBV29-1 and TRBJ2-7, with TRBD2 identical over 7 bases. The trim removed 5 bases at V and 6 bases at J, leaving 10 bases unmatched. The CDR3 length is 13 residues. The germline V gene encodes CDR1 SQVTM and CDR2 ANQGSEA. The CDR3 is CSVLRTSGIEQYF. In DNA form, the CDR3 reads TGCAGCGTTCTCCGGACTAGTGGCATCGAGCAGTACTTC.

This chain uses TRBV5-1 with TRBJ1-4; 8 bases match TRBD1. The V and J ends lost 2 bases and 7 bases, in that order; junction bases with no gene match: 7. CDR1 is SGHRS and CDR2 is YFSETQ in the germline V gene. The CDR3 extends over 15 amino acids. The CDR3 DNA reads TGCGCCAGCAGCTTTGGACAGGGTCAAAGTGAAAAACTGTTTTTT. Translated: CASSFGQGQSEKLFF.

The rearrangement links TRBV14 to TRBJ2-5; no clear D gene. Per the germline V gene, CDR1 is SGHDN and CDR2 is FVKESK. V was shortened by 1 base and J by 8 bases, with 5 bases between the two germline ends. The CDR3 loop spans 11 amino acids. CDR3 in amino acids: CASSQGFTQYF. The CDR3 DNA follows: TGTGCCAGCAGCCAAGGTTTCACCCAGTACTTC.

The V call is TRBV14, the J call TRBJ1-6, with unresolved D. This CDR3 is built from 15 residues. Germline CDR1 is SGHDN and CDR2 is FVKESK. V lost 1 base, J lost 7 bases, and 11 bases lay in between. The CDR3, as DNA: TGTGCCAGCAGCCAAGGGCCGTACGGGAATTCACCCCTCCACTTT. Translation: CASSQGPYGNSPLHF.